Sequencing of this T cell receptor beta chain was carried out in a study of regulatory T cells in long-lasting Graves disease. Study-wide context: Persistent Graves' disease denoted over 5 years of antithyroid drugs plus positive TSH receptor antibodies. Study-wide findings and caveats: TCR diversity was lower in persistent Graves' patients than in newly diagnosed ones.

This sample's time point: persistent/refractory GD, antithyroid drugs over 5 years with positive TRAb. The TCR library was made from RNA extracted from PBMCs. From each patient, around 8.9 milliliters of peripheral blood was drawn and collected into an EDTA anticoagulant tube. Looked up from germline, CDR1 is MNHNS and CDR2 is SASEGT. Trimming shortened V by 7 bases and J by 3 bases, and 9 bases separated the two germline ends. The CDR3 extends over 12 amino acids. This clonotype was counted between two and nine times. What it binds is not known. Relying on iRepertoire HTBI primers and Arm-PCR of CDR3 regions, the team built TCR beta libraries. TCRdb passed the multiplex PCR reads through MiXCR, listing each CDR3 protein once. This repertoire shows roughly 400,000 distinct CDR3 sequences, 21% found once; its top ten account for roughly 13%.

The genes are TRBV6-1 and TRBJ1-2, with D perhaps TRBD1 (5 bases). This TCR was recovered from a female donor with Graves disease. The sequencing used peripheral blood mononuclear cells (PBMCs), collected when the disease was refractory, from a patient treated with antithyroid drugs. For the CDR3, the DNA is TGTGCCAGCACCCAGGGTGACTATGGCTACACCTTC. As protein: CASTQGDYGYTF.